A single sample gave rise to the 18 T cell receptor beta chains below, sequenced in a study of synovial regulatory T cells in juvenile arthritis. The repertoire was sequenced with immunoSEQ multiplex PCR; TCRdb's copy has only in-frame clones and lacks some. This sample's table has roughly 7,300 clones. Specimen: Treg cells from blood. Subset here: remaining (HLA-DR-negative) circulating blood Treg cells. The source of these receptors is a donor aged 2-29 years with juvenile idiopathic arthritis.

J is TRBJ2-2 and V is TRBV5-1; the TRBD1 assignment by TCRdb is unverifiable without DNA. Germline V gene lookup returns CDR1 SGHRS and CDR2 YFSETQ. The CDR3 totals 16 residues. This entry has no DNA. The CDR3 sequence is CASSWGQGAHTGELFF.

This chain links TRBV2 with TRBJ1-2; TCRdb reports TRBD1, a call that lacks DNA to check it against. The CDR3 loop spans 16 amino acids. There is no recorded DNA. In germline, CDR1 is SNHLY, CDR2 FYNNEI. CDR3 in amino acids: CASFPPGGLRGIGYTF.

This sequence joins TRBV15 and TRBJ1-4. CDR1 is LNHNV, CDR2 YYDKDF, per germline (reference sequence). CDR3 length equals 15 residues. DNA is not recorded here. The CDR3 sequence is CATNGGGTTNEKLFF.

The V gene is TRBV28, the J gene TRBJ1-2. There are 15 residues in the CDR3. The DNA is not on file. Germline CDR1 and CDR2: MDHEN and SYDVKM. The CDR3 is CASSPAGGLNYGYTF.

This rearrangement joins TRBV11-2 to TRBJ2-7; absent DNA, TCRdb's TRBD2 call cannot be checked. Per the germline V gene, CDR1 is SGHAT and CDR2 is FQNNGV. The CDR3 is 16 amino acids. Only the protein is on record. CDR3 sequence: CASSLDRMGLAIEQYF. Together with reference TRBV11-2 and TRBJ2-7, the CDR3 gives the full variable domain: EAGVAQSPRYKIIEKRQSVAFWCNPISGHATLYWYQQILGQGPKLLIQFQNNGVVDDSQLPKDRFSAERLKGVDSTLKIQPAKLEDSAVYLCASSLDRMGLAIEQYFGPGTRLTVT.

By frequency, this clone registers medium-sized. The chain combines TRBV5-1 with TRBJ2-2; TCRdb selects TRBD2, and the lack of DNA leaves this call unchecked. Per germline, CDR1 SGHRS and CDR2 YFSETQ. The CDR3 runs to 15 residues. The DNA sequence is not available. CDR3 protein: CASSPTSGFTGELFF.

The chain combines TRBV19 with TRBJ1-1. The germline V gene has CDR1 LNHDA and CDR2 SQIVND (reference sequence). The CDR3 extends over 13 amino acids. Nucleotide data are not available. The CDR3 here is CASRSLGNTEAFF.

The V call is TRBV7-6, the J call TRBJ2-5; TCRdb calls TRBD1, which cannot be checked without DNA. The CDR3 is 15 residues long. The coding DNA is unavailable. CDR1 is SGHVS, CDR2 FNYEAQ, per germline. The CDR3 here is CASSLAARVQETQYF.

V and J are TRBV7-3 and TRBJ2-1; checking the TCRdb D call of TRBD2 is not possible without DNA. Per germline, CDR1 SGHTA and CDR2 FQGTGA. The CDR3 length is 17 residues. No DNA is recorded. The CDR3 sequence is CASSLLTRLAGSDEQFF.

The chain has TRBV5-5 and TRBJ2-3; without DNA, the TCRdb call of TRBD2 cannot be checked. Per the germline V gene, CDR1 is SGHKS and CDR2 is YYEKEE (reference sequence). This CDR3 has 14 amino acids. No DNA has been recorded. The CDR3 protein is CASSSGTVTDTQYF.

The chain's CDR3 is CASSLEPRDRQGTDTQYF. The chain is built from TRBV5-4 and TRBJ2-3; with no DNA, the TCRdb D assignment of TRBD1 cannot be verified. CDR3 length: 18 amino acids. The coding DNA is unavailable. Germline CDR1 is SGHNT and CDR2 is YYREEE (reference sequence).

The rearrangement uses TRBV19 and TRBJ2-5; TCRdb designates TRBD2, a call that cannot be tested without DNA. The CDR3 is 12 amino acids. No coding sequence is recorded. In germline, CDR1 is LNHDA, CDR2 SQIVND (reference sequence). The CDR3 reads CASSGGLETQYF.

V gene TRBV9 combines with J gene TRBJ2-1; TCRdb calls TRBD2, which cannot be checked without DNA. The germline V gene has CDR1 SGDLS and CDR2 YYNGEE. The CDR3 contains 13 residues. This entry has no DNA. The CDR3 sequence: CASGSGVYNEQFF.

This clone shows up as medium-sized by frequency. V and J are TRBV5-4 and TRBJ2-4; TCRdb lists TRBD2, though no DNA is available to test this call. Germline CDR1 reads SGHNT; CDR2 reads YYREEE (reference sequence). The CDR3 consists of 11 residues. A DNA sequence was not provided. The CDR3 loop reads CASSRDNIQYF.

The CDR3 here is CASSLNSAGSSWGGNEQFF. The J gene is TRBJ2-1, the V gene TRBV7-2; TCRdb's D call of TRBD2 is untestable without DNA. The CDR3 sequence is 19 residues long. No DNA sequence is on record. The germline CDR1 and CDR2 sequences are SGHTA and FQGNSA.

The chain is built from TRBV5-1 and TRBJ2-2; with no DNA, the TCRdb D assignment of TRBD1 cannot be verified. The CDR3 totals 16 residues. No DNA is recorded. Germline V gene sequence: CDR1 SGHRS, CDR2 YFSETQ. The CDR3 protein is CASSLVAGDNTGELFF.

The V and J genes are TRBV6-1 and TRBJ1-5; TCRdb outputs TRBD1, but without DNA this stays unchecked. The germline V gene has CDR1 MNHNS and CDR2 SASEGT. There are 15 residues in the CDR3. There is no recorded DNA. CDR3 residues: CASRLQGALNQPQHF.

The chain combines TRBV15 with TRBJ1-5. Germline V gene lookup returns CDR1 LNHNV and CDR2 YYDKDF (reference sequence). The CDR3 spans 17 residues. DNA for this receptor is not on file. CDR3: CATSRDARVDLNQPQHF.